The rows below give T cell receptor beta chains drawn from one sample of a study of spatial heterogeneity in lung cancer. MiXCR, applied by TCRdb to the 5' RACE reads, yields one record per CDR3 protein. Here the sample spans around 110,000 distinct CDR3 sequences, less than 15% being singletons. This specimen was PBMCs, taken at follow-up. The receptors were sampled from a male donor with early-stage non-small cell lung cancer. Each CDR3 is given with its conserved first and last residue. D genes are given only for firm matches. Clone size is not always given. Where it is, it says once, few, many or a class for expanded clones.

V gene: TRBV18
clone size: -
D gene: TRBD1
CDR3 length: 14
J gene: TRBJ1-1
CDR3 protein: CASSLSDRGTEAFF
CDR3 DNA: TGTGCCAGCTCACTCTCGGACAGGGGGACTGAAGCTTTCTTT

V gene: TRBV15
clone size: few
D gene: -
CDR3 length: 14
J gene: TRBJ2-3
CDR3 protein: CATSRDPISDTQYF
CDR3 DNA: TGTGCCACCAGCAGAGATCCGATATCAGATACGCAGTATTTT

V gene: TRBV3-1
clone size: few
D gene: -
CDR3 length: 15
J gene: TRBJ1-1
CDR3 protein: CASSQDRGRSTEAFF
CDR3 DNA: TGTGCCAGCAGCCAAGATCGAGGCAGAAGCACTGAAGCTTTCTTT

V gene: TRBV7-9
clone size: -
D gene: -
CDR3 length: 16
J gene: TRBJ2-2
CDR3 protein: CASSFTTPKNTGELFF
CDR3 DNA: TGTGCCAGCAGCTTTACGACTCCCAAGAACACCGGGGAGCTGTTTTTT

V gene: TRBV18
clone size: -
D gene: -
CDR3 length: 17
J gene: TRBJ2-6
CDR3 protein: CASSRRTASSGANVLTF
CDR3 DNA: TGTGCCAGCTCACGCCGGACAGCATCCTCTGGGGCCAACGTCCTGACTTTC

V gene: TRBV7-2
clone size: few
D gene: -
CDR3 length: 14
J gene: TRBJ2-3
CDR3 protein: CASSFGLSTDTQYF
CDR3 DNA: TGTGCCAGCAGCTTTGGACTCAGCACAGATACGCAGTATTTT

V gene: TRBV9
clone size: -
D gene: -
CDR3 length: 15
J gene: TRBJ2-2
CDR3 protein: CASSTRDTYTGELFF
CDR3 DNA: TGTGCCAGCAGCACCCGGGACACCTACACCGGGGAGCTGTTTTTT

V gene: TRBV7-9
clone size: few
D gene: -
CDR3 length: 13
J gene: TRBJ1-6
CDR3 protein: CASSLVDNSPLHF
CDR3 DNA: TGTGCCAGCAGCTTAGTCGATAATTCACCCCTCCACTTT

V gene: TRBV27
clone size: -
D gene: TRBD1
CDR3 length: 14
J gene: TRBJ2-5
CDR3 protein: CASSWDRRGETQYF
CDR3 DNA: TGTGCCAGCAGTTGGGACAGGAGGGGAGAGACCCAGTACTTC

V gene: TRBV10-3
clone size: many
D gene: -
CDR3 length: 14
J gene: TRBJ1-6
CDR3 protein: CAIRAGTGNSPLHF
CDR3 DNA: TGTGCCATCAGGGCCGGGACGGGGAATTCACCCCTCCACTTT

V gene: TRBV29-1
clone size: -
D gene: TRBD1
CDR3 length: 13
J gene: TRBJ1-3
CDR3 protein: CSVTRGSGNTIYF
CDR3 DNA: TGCAGCGTTACCAGGGGGTCTGGAAACACCATATATTTT

V gene: TRBV6-5
clone size: few
D gene: -
CDR3 length: 15
J gene: TRBJ1-2
CDR3 protein: CASSYSTAGFRGYTF
CDR3 DNA: TGTGCCAGCAGTTACTCGACTGCGGGCTTTCGCGGCTACACCTTC

V gene: TRBV11-3
clone size: few
D gene: TRBD1
CDR3 length: 14
J gene: TRBJ2-5
CDR3 protein: CASSPRTGQETQYF
CDR3 DNA: TGTGCCAGCAGCCCGAGGACAGGGCAAGAGACCCAGTACTTC

V gene: TRBV28
clone size: few
D gene: -
CDR3 length: 14
J gene: TRBJ2-5
CDR3 protein: CASSSPQGPETQYF
CDR3 DNA: TGTGCCAGCAGTTCGCCCCAGGGGCCAGAGACCCAGTACTTC

V gene: TRBV20-1
clone size: many
D gene: TRBD2
CDR3 length: 17
J gene: TRBJ2-5
CDR3 protein: CSARVSARGLVMETQYF
CDR3 DNA: TGCAGTGCTAGAGTTTCAGCTAGGGGACTAGTTATGGAGACCCAGTACTTC

V gene: TRBV7-3
clone size: few
D gene: -
CDR3 length: 11
J gene: TRBJ2-1
CDR3 protein: CASSIDNEQFF
CDR3 DNA: TGTGCCAGCAGCATTGACAATGAGCAGTTCTTC

V gene: TRBV29-1
clone size: many
D gene: -
CDR3 length: 16
J gene: TRBJ2-7
CDR3 protein: CSVEVLMGRGAIEQYF
CDR3 DNA: TGCAGCGTTGAAGTTCTCATGGGCAGGGGAGCGATAGAGCAGTACTTC

V gene: TRBV20-1
clone size: many
D gene: TRBD1
CDR3 length: 17
J gene: TRBJ2-7
CDR3 protein: CSARNLGQTTKDYEQYF
CDR3 DNA: TGCAGTGCTAGGAATCTGGGACAGACAACGAAGGACTACGAGCAGTACTTC

V gene: TRBV6-5
clone size: many
D gene: -
CDR3 length: 12
J gene: TRBJ1-2
CDR3 protein: CASSSGERGYTF
CDR3 DNA: TGTGCCAGCAGTTCCGGGGAGCGAGGCTACACCTTC

V gene: TRBV11-2
clone size: few
D gene: -
CDR3 length: 16
J gene: TRBJ2-1
CDR3 protein: CASSLGAGRTGNEQFF
CDR3 DNA: TGTGCCAGCAGCTTAGGGGCGGGGCGGACTGGGAATGAGCAGTTCTTC